This T cell receptor (beta chain) was sequenced in a study of blood T cell repertoires in COVID-19. On the study more broadly: Sites in the United States, Italy and Spain provided acute and convalescent COVID-19 samples. T cells, B-cell-depleted T cells, or PBMCs provided the cDNA or gDNA that served as material.

In the original analysis: For nucleated cells, counts were estimated from reference gene primer amplification. Data came from immunoSEQ multiplex PCR; TCRdb stores just in-frame clones and leaves some out. V and J calls and clone size are those listed in that table; D and trimming were worked out from the DNA. The sample has about 180,000 clones; around 86% are singletons. This CDR3 is 16 amino acids long. The V and J genes are TRBV21-1 and TRBJ2-3; the table's D call of TRBD2 was not tested on the DNA. TRBV21-1 is flagged as a pseudogene. Specimen: peripheral blood. The clonotype originates from a man over 45 with active or convalescent COVID-19. The CDR3 sequence is CASTHSAGRQVDTQYF. The DNA of the CDR3 is TGTGCCAGCACCCACTCTGCGGGCAGGCAAGTGGATACGCAGTATTTT.